A selection of T cell receptor beta chains follows, all from one sample in a study of blood T cell repertoires in COVID-19. Measured with immunoSEQ multiplex PCR; TCRdb has only the in-frame clones, and not every one. Among over 100,000 clones listed, less than 85% were seen once. The sequenced material came from peripheral blood. These receptors were taken from a human donor in a cohort sampled during active or convalescent COVID-19. The CDR3 runs from the conserved cysteine through the conserved F or W. The D gene is left open where the match is weak. Some rows mark clone size as missing; the rest say once, few, many or name a class of expanded clone.

d_call j_call clone_size v_call cdr3_nt cdr3_aa
. TRBJ1-6 few TRBV11-3 TGTGCCAGCTTGATTCCCTGGCGGGCCGTGTATAATTCACCCCTCCACTTT CASLIPWRAVYNSPLHF
. TRBJ2-1 . TRBV7-2 TGTGCCAGCAGCTTGGTGAGCGGAGAAAACAATGAGCAGTTCTTC CASSLVSGENNEQFF
TRBD1 TRBJ2-3 . TRBV7-2 TGTGCCAGCAGCCGCCGGGACAGTGTGCGGGCAGATACGCAGTATTTT CASSRRDSVRADTQYF
TRBD1 TRBJ1-4 . TRBV19 TGTGCCAGCCGAGGGGGCAGAGTTAATGAAAAACTGTTTTTT CASRGGRVNEKLFF
. TRBJ2-5 . TRBV10-3 TGTGCCATCAGTGATCCGACACTCCAAGAGACCCAGTACTTC CAISDPTLQETQYF
. TRBJ2-1 . TRBV18 TGTGCCAGCTCACCACCGCGCGGGGCGAGCTACAATGAGCAGTTCTTC CASSPPRGASYNEQFF
TRBD1 TRBJ1-6 once TRBV3-1/TRBV3-2 TGTGCCAGCAGCCAAGAGAGACAGGGGGCGCCTCCGAAAAATTCACCCCTCCACTTT CASSQERQGAPPKNSPLHF
TRBD1 TRBJ2-2 . TRBV9 TGTGCCAGCAGCTTCCGACAGGGGGCGTCCACCGGGGAGCTGTTTTTT CASSFRQGASTGELFF
TRBD1 TRBJ2-7 . TRBV5-1 TGCGCCAGCAGCCCTCACGGGACAGCAACCTACGAGCAGTACTTC CASSPHGTATYEQYF
. TRBJ2-7 once TRBV4-3 TGCGCCAGCAGCCAAGATTGGGAACAGGGACCCTACGAGCAGTACTTC CASSQDWEQGPYEQYF
TRBD1 TRBJ2-3 . TRBV19 TGTGCCAGTAGTACCAGGGACAGGCGGAATACGCAGTATTTT CASSTRDRRNTQYF
. TRBJ2-1 . TRBV11-2 TGTGCCAGCAGCTTAGACCCAGGGTACAATGAGCAGTTCTTC CASSLDPGYNEQFF
. TRBJ2-3 few TRBV21-1 TGTGCCAGCAGCAAAGCCGGGACACTGCCTAGCACAGATACGCAGTATTTT CASSKAGTLPSTDTQYF
. TRBJ1-6 . TRBV3-1/TRBV3-2 TGTGCCAGCAGGGAGAGCAGCTCCTATAATTCACCCCTCCACTTT CASRESSSYNSPLHF
. TRBJ1-1 . TRBV15 TGTGCCACCGAAACCCGAAGGAACACAGGGGCTTTCTTT CATETRRNTGAFF
TRBD1 TRBJ2-5 . TRBV7-8 TGTGCCAGCAGCTTGGGGACAGGGAAACGAGAGACCCAGTACTTC CASSLGTGKRETQYF
. TRBJ2-5 few TRBV6-2/TRBV6-3 TGTGCCAGCAGTAAAAACTCAATAACGGAGACCCAGTACTTC CASSKNSITETQYF
TRBD1 TRBJ1-2 . TRBV28 TGTGCCAGCAGTCGGGGACAGAACTATGGCTACACCTTC CASSRGQNYGYTF
TRBD1 TRBJ2-7 . TRBV7-8 TGTGCCAGCAGACCCTGGACAGGAGGCTACGAGCAGTACTTC CASRPWTGGYEQYF
. TRBJ1-2 . TRBV19 TGTGCCAGTAGTATCGCAGGGATCGGCTACACCTTC CASSIAGIGYTF
. TRBJ2-7 . TRBV5-6 TGTGCCAGCAGCATGCGTGGGGGGTATTCCTACGAGCAGTACTTC CASSMRGGYSYEQYF
TRBD2 TRBJ2-3 . TRBV19 TGTGCCAGTAGTATAGCCCCGGGACTAGCGAATACGCAGTATTTT CASSIAPGLANTQYF
. TRBJ2-7 few TRBV5-1 TGCGCCAGCAGCTTACTTAGAGACACGTCCTACGAGCAGTACTTC CASSLLRDTSYEQYF
. TRBJ2-1 . TRBV2 TGTGCCAGCAGATTGAAGGAGGTTAGAGACAATGAGCAGTTCTTC CASRLKEVRDNEQFF
TRBD1 TRBJ1-2 . TRBV2 TGTGCCAGCAGGACGGACAGGGCCTTTTTGTATGGCTACACCTTC CASRTDRAFLYGYTF
TRBD1 TRBJ2-7 . TRBV6-1 TGTGCCAGCATCGAAGGACAGGGACCCCACTACGAGCAGTACTTC CASIEGQGPHYEQYF
TRBD1 TRBJ2-2 . TRBV6-5 TGTGCCAGCAGTTATCAGGGGGCGGTCACCGGGGAGCTGTTTTTT CASSYQGAVTGELFF
TRBD1 TRBJ1-4 . TRBV7-2 TGTGCCAGCAGCCGGACAGGGGTTGGGGAAAAACTGTTTTTT CASSRTGVGEKLFF
. TRBJ1-5 . TRBV7-9 TGTGCCAGCAGCAATACAGGGCTCAATCAGCCCCAGCATTTT CASSNTGLNQPQHF
TRBD1 TRBJ1-1 . TRBV20-1 TGCAGTGCTAGTAGGGGACAGGGATTCGTAGCTTTCTTT CSASRGQGFVAFF
. TRBJ1-5 . TRBV19 TGTGCCAGTAGTATAGAATTACAGAGTACTAATCAGCCCCAGCATTTT CASSIELQSTNQPQHF
TRBD1 TRBJ2-5 . TRBV5-1 TGCGCCAGCAGCTTGGTTAGTGGACAGGGACCGGAGACCCAGTACTTC CASSLVSGQGPETQYF
. TRBJ1-2 . TRBV11-2 TGTGCCAGCAGCCCATATCAGGGGCGCCGCTATGGCTACACCTTC CASSPYQGRRYGYTF
. TRBJ1-6 . TRBV28 TGTGCCACCGGGACACTTGGGGCTTTCTATAATTCACCCCTCCACTTT CATGTLGAFYNSPLHF
TRBD1 TRBJ2-1 . TRBV7-2 TGTGCCAGCAGCTTATCGACAGGGGTAAATGAGCAGTTCTTC CASSLSTGVNEQFF